This T cell receptor (beta chain) is drawn from a study of blood T cell repertoires in COVID-19. Study-level information: PBMCs, B-cell-depleted T cells, or T cells were the source of the cDNA or gDNA that made up the material.

In the study's own analysis: Quantification of nucleated cells was approximated via reference gene primer amplification. Profiling relied on immunoSEQ multiplex PCR, and the TCRdb table lists in-frame clones only, not all of them. That table is the source of V, J and clone size, and D and trimming were worked out from the DNA. The profile shows about 220,000 clones, 86% of them singletons. The CDR3 has 17 amino acids. Germline loops: CDR1 KGHDR, CDR2 SFDVKD. Germline trimming cut 3 bases from V and 0 bases from J; bases unmatched to any gene: 5. This chain joins TRBV24-1 and TRBJ2-2, with 8 bases fitting TRBD1. Sample: PBMCs or T cells enriched from blood (not recorded which). This sequence was found in a woman aged 35 to 49 with acute COVID-19. CDR3 residues: CATSDHRDRPNTGELFF. The CDR3 bases are TGTGCCACCAGTGATCACCGGGACAGGCCGAACACCGGGGAGCTGTTTTTT.